One sample yielded the 11 T cell receptor beta chains listed below, sequenced in a study of tumor-infiltrating lymphocytes in primary liver carcinoma. A constant-region primer primed TCR beta cDNA synthesis from roughly 510 ng of total RNA. Each TCR beta library was derived from three nested multiplex PCR rounds that employed slightly modified ARM-PCR. The study ran its first two PCR rounds for nine to ten cycles each, using TRBV1-TRBV30 forward primers and a C-beta reverse primer. One entry per CDR3 protein, called by TCRdb with MiXCR from the multiplex PCR reads. The profile covers around 81,000 distinct CDR3 sequences, with roughly two thirds appearing a single time and approximately 15% taken by the ten largest. For each extraction, RNA and DNA were obtained together from about 19-30 mg of unsorted bulk tissue. Sequenced sample: liver tumor tissue from sampling region 4. Subset defined: tumor region T4, right-lateral pole. These receptors were collected from a woman in her sixties with primary liver carcinoma and hepatitis B virus infection.

The sample holds many counts of this clonotype. This chain joins TRBV6-1 and TRBJ2-7; the D gene is possibly TRBD2 (5 bases). The CDR3 spans 14 residues. Germline values: CDR1 MNHNS, CDR2 SASEGT. The V end was cut by 3 bases, the J end by 4 bases, with 13 bases between. The DNA of the CDR3 is TGTGCCAGCAGTGATCTGGGAGAGGGATACGAGCAGTACTTC. Its protein product is CASSDLGEGYEQYF.

This clonotype occurred many times. V gene TRBV10-1 combines with J gene TRBJ1-5; maybe TRBD1 (6 bases). The CDR3 extends over 16 amino acids. Between the trimmed V and J ends, which lost 6 bases and 0 bases, there was a span of 15 bases. The germline V gene encodes CDR1 WNHNN and CDR2 SYGVQD (reference sequence). CDR3 residues: CASRMGGPDSNQPQHF. In DNA form, the CDR3 reads TGCGCCAGCAGGATGGGGGGCCCTGATAGCAATCAGCCCCAGCATTTT.

This clonotype was seen more than once but under ten times. The chain is built from TRBV7-3 and TRBJ2-3; 11 nucleotides align to TRBD1. Germline V gives CDR1 SGHTA, CDR2 FQGTGA. The CDR3 runs to 16 residues. V shed 1 base and J 4 bases; nucleotides not matched to a gene: 4. In nucleotides, the CDR3 is TGTGCCAGCAGCTTAAAAGGGACAGGGGGTCCAGATACGCAGTATTTT. As protein: CASSLKGTGGPDTQYF.

This sequence joins TRBV29-1 and TRBJ2-7; perhaps TRBD1 as D (5 bases). Looked up from germline, CDR1 is SQVTM and CDR2 is ANQGSEA. The CDR3 is made up of 12 amino acids. Written as DNA, the CDR3 is TGCAACATTGCCCCAGGGTCCTACGAGCAGTACTTC. Protein product: CNIAPGSYEQYF.

With regard to this clonotype: Possible read error: a much larger clone is one base away. The chain links TRBV30 to TRBJ2-6; D gene uncertain. The CDR3 length is 13 residues. Germline V gene lookup returns CDR1 GTSNPN and CDR2 SVGIG (reference sequence). V was clipped by 3 bases and J by 2 bases, with 5 bases between them. CDR3 amino acids: CAWRIPGANVLTF. DNA of the CDR3: TGTGCCTGGAGGATCCCTGGGGCCAACGTCCTGACTTTC.

V and J are TRBV20-1 and TRBJ2-7; 7 bases line up with TRBD1. The CDR3 loop spans 14 amino acids. The germline CDR1 and CDR2 sequences are DFQATT and SNEGSKA (reference sequence). Germline trimming cut 5 bases from V and 3 bases from J; bases unmatched to any gene: 10. Written as DNA, the CDR3 is TGCAGTGCTGACGAGCCGGGACAGCACTACGAGCAGTACTTC. It translates to CSADEPGQHYEQYF.

This clonotype has at least ten counts. This chain connects TRBV28 to TRBJ2-1, with D unclear. CDR1 and CDR2 from the germline V gene are MDHEN and SYDVKM. The CDR3 totals 13 residues. Between the trimmed V and J ends, which lost 1 base and 8 bases, there was a span of 9 bases. Here the CDR3 reads CASSLSPRYEQFF. CDR3 DNA: TGTGCCAGCAGTTTATCCCCTAGATATGAGCAGTTCTTC.

The chain has TRBV18 and TRBJ2-1, with 8 bases that match TRBD1. The CDR3 runs 17 residues. Unmatched junction bases numbered 11, after V lost 4 bases and J lost 3 bases. The germline V gene encodes CDR1 KGHSH and CDR2 LQKENI. The DNA of the CDR3 is TGTGCCAGCTCACGAGACAGGGGCAAACTCCTCTACAATGAGCAGTTCTTC. Its translation: CASSRDRGKLLYNEQFF.

This clonotype is medium-sized in the sample. The V gene is TRBV5-1, the J gene TRBJ2-7; maybe TRBD2 (6 bases). The V end lost 4 bases, the J end lost 7 bases, and 15 bases lay between the germline ends. CDR1 is SGHRS, CDR2 YFSETQ, per germline. This CDR3 is built from 13 residues. This chain's CDR3 is CASSLLGGLEQYF. The CDR3 DNA follows: TGCGCCAGCAGCCTCTTGGGGGGTTTGGAGCAGTACTTC.

This clonotype occurred a few times. A much more abundant neighbour one base away suggests this may be a read error. The rearrangement links TRBV12-3 or TRBV12-4 to TRBJ1-5; no reliable D call. CDR3 size: 13 residues. CDR3 region: CASSLQTAQPRHF. CDR3 sequence (DNA): TGTGCCAGCAGTTTACAGACGGCTCAGCCCCGGCATTTT.

A word on this clonotype: Here the CDR3 omits its conserved ending phenylalanine or tryptophan, so a read error is the likely source. The chain employs TRBV11-3 and TRBJ2-5, with TRBD1 matching over 8 bases. The CDR3 length is 16 residues. CDR1 and CDR2 from the germline V gene are SGHNT and YENEEA. Written as DNA, the CDR3 is TGTGCCAGCAACTTACGGCAGGGGGCGCCGCTAGAGACCCAGTACGTC. Its protein product is CASNLRQGAPLETQYV.